The 11 T cell receptor beta chains in this list originate from one sample, sequenced in a study of cytomegalovirus exposure and HLA in healthy donors. Primers included in the PCR were 60 Vbeta and 13 Jbeta primers. Profiled with immunoSEQ multiplex PCR; TCRdb holds only in-frame clones, not every one. This table has some 190,000 clones, around 82% appearing once. The specimen was PBMCs. The receptors come from a man aged 18 to 30 in good health and CMV-seronegative.

This clone was picked up a small number of times. The CDR3 is CASSFGGKNTGELFF. The CDR3 nucleotides read TGCGCCAGCAGCTTCGGCGGGAAGAACACCGGGGAGCTGTTTTTT. The chain has TRBV5-1 and TRBJ2-2, with D possibly matching TRBD2 (6 bases). This CDR3 has 15 residues. The germline V and J ends were trimmed by 2 bases and 1 base, with 9 bases remaining between them. Germline assignment: CDR1 SGHRS and CDR2 YFSETQ.

Here the CDR3 DNA reads TGCAGCGTCACGTCTGCGGGAGTTCACAATGAGCAGTTCTTC. Protein sequence: CSVTSAGVHNEQFF. The chain couples TRBV29-1 to TRBJ2-1; TRBD2 agrees at 7 bases. This CDR3 is built from 14 residues. Germline V gene lookup returns CDR1 SQVTM and CDR2 ANQGSEA. Losses at the gene ends were 6 bases for V and 5 bases for J; bases not matched to a gene: 10.

The genes are TRBV18 and TRBJ1-1; 7 nucleotides agree with TRBD1. CDR1 and CDR2 from the germline V gene are KGHSH and LQKENI. The CDR3 totals 14 residues. J lost 5 bases, V lost 5 bases, and 8 bases had no gene match. As DNA, the CDR3 is TGTGCCAGCTCATCCCGGACAGGAGTAACTGAAGCTTTCTTT. Translating gives CASSSRTGVTEAFF.

The chain employs TRBV25-1 and TRBJ1-5, with 7 bases matching TRBD1. The V gene end was trimmed by 6 bases and the J gene end by 4 bases; junction bases not matched to a gene: 6. Germline CDR1 and CDR2: MGHDK and SYGVNS. CDR3 length equals 14 residues. CDR3 residues: CASSQTGTNQPQHF. The CDR3 DNA is TGTGCCAGCAGCCAGACAGGGACAAATCAGCCCCAGCATTTT.

The V gene is TRBV6-6, the J gene TRBJ2-2; D uncertain. CDR3 length: 16 amino acids. V lost 2 bases and J lost 0, with 10 bases in between. Germline V gene sequence: CDR1 MNHNY, CDR2 SVGAGI (reference sequence). CDR3: CASSYRLPSNTGELFF. The CDR3, as DNA: TGTGCCAGCAGTTACCGGTTACCCTCGAACACCGGGGAGCTGTTTTTT.

The genes are TRBV7-3 and TRBJ1-4; the D gene is possibly TRBD1 (5 bases). The germline V gene encodes CDR1 SGHTA and CDR2 FQGTGA. V lost 1 base and J 5 bases, leaving 20 bases between the germline ends. The CDR3 extends over 18 amino acids. DNA for the CDR3: TGTGCCAGCAGCTTAATACAGACAGAAGGGGCGCAAAATGAAAAACTGTTTTTT. This sequence encodes CASSLIQTEGAQNEKLFF.

This clone was seen a handful of times. The genes are TRBV6-6 and TRBJ2-5, with 9 bases fitting TRBD2. The CDR3 loop spans 14 amino acids. Germline assignment: CDR1 MNHNY and CDR2 SVGAGI (reference sequence). V was pared by 6 bases and J by 1 base, with 3 bases of the junction left unmatched. The CDR3 coding sequence is TGTGCCAGCAGACTTAGCGGGGGCCAAGAGACCCAGTACTTC. It codes for CASRLSGGQETQYF.

The chain joins TRBV27 to TRBJ1-5, with D hard to call. The V gene's germline CDR1 is MNHEY and CDR2 SMNVEV (reference sequence). Trimming cost V 5 bases and J 3 bases, with 5 bases left between them. The CDR3 totals 12 residues. DNA of the CDR3: TGTGCCAGCAGTCCTCTCAATCAGCCCCAGCATTTT. It is translated as CASSPLNQPQHF.

Only a few counts were recorded for this clone. The V call is TRBV27, the J call TRBJ1-1; TRBD1 might be the D (5 bases). CDR3 length equals 13 residues. Deletions cut 4 bases from V and 6 bases from J, with 12 bases between. Germline V gene sequence: CDR1 MNHEY, CDR2 SMNVEV (reference sequence). The CDR3: CASSSLTAPEAFF. CDR3 sequence (DNA): TGTGCCAGCAGTTCCTTGACAGCCCCTGAAGCTTTCTTT.

This clone has only a few counts. The chain employs TRBV27 and TRBJ1-6, with D hard to call. The CDR3 consists of 14 residues. V lost 3 bases, J lost 0 bases, and 3 bases lay in between. In germline, CDR1 is MNHEY, CDR2 SMNVEV (reference sequence). The CDR3, as DNA: TGTGCCAGCAGTTTTAGCTCCTATAATTCACCCCTCCACTTT. Residues: CASSFSSYNSPLHF.

The rearrangement links TRBV7-3 to TRBJ2-1; TRBD1 matches at 9 bases. Per germline, CDR1 SGHTA and CDR2 FQGTGA. The CDR3 extends over 16 amino acids. The V gene end was trimmed by 3 bases and the J gene end by 6 bases; junction bases not matched to a gene: 9. Here the CDR3 DNA reads TGTGCCAGCAGCTTCGGACAGGGGACGGTGGGCAATGAGCAGTTCTTC. Translation: CASSFGQGTVGNEQFF. Using reference TRBV7-3 and TRBJ2-1 for the parts outside the CDR3, the full variable domain is GAGVSQTPSNKVTEKGKYVELRCDPISGHTALYWYRQSLGQGPEFLIYFQGTGAADDSGLPNDRFFAVRPEGSVSTLKIQRTERGDSAVYLCASSFGQGTVGNEQFFGPGTRLTVL.